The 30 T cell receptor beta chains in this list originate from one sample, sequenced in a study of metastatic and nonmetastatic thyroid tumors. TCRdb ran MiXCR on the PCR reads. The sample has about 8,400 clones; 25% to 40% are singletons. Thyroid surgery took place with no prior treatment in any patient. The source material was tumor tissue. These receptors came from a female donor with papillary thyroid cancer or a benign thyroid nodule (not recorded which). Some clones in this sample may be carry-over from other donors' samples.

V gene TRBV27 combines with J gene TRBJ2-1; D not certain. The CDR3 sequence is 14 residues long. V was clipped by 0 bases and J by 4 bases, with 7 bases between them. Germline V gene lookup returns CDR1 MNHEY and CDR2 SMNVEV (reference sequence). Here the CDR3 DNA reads TGTGCCAGCAGTTTATCGGCCGGGTACAATGAGCAGTTCTTC. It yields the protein CASSLSAGYNEQFF.

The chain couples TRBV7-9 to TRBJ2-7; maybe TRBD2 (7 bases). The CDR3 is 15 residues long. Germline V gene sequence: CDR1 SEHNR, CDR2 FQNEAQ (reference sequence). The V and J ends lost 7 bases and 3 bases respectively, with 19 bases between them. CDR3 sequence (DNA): TGTGCCAGCACTTTTGCCCAGGGGAGGGGCTACGAGCAGTACTTC. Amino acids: CASTFAQGRGYEQYF.

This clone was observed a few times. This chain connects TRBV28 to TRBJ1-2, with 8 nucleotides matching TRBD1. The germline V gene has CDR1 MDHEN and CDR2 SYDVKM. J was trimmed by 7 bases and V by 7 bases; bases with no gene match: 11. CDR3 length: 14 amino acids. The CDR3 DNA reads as TGTGCCAGCACCCCTAGCCAGGGGGCGTTTGGCTACACCTTC. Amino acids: CASTPSQGAFGYTF.

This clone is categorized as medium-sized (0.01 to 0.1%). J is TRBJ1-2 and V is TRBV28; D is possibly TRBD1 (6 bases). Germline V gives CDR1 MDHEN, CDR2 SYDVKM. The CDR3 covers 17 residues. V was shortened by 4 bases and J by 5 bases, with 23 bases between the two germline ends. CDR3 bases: TGTGCCAGCAGTTCCTACGGGAGGGGGGGAAAGCAGTATGGCTACACCTTC. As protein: CASSSYGRGGKQYGYTF.

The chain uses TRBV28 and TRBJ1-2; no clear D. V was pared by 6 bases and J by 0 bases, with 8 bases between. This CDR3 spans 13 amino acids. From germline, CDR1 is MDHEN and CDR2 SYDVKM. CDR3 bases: TGTGCCAGCAGGGACGGAACTAACTATGGCTACACCTTC. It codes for CASRDGTNYGYTF.

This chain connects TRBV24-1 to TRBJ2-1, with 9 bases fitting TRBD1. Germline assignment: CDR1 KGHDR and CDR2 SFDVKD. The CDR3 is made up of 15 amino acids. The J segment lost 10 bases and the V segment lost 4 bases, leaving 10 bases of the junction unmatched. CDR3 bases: TGTGCCACCAGTGACCTGGACAGGGGAGTGGAAGAGCAGTTCTTC. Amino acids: CATSDLDRGVEEQFF.

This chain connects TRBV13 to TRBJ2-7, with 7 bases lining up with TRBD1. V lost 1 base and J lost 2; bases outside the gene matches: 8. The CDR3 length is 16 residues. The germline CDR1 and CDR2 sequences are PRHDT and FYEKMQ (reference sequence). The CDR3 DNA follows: TGTGCCAGCAGCTTAGAGGGGACAGTTTCAACCTACGAGCAGTACTTC. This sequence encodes CASSLEGTVSTYEQYF.

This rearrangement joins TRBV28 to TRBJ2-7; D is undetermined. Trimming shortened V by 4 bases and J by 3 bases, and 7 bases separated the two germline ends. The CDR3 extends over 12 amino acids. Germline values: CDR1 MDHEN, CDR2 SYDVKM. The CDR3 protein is CASSSRLYEQYF. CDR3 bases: TGTGCCAGCAGTTCTCGTCTCTACGAGCAGTACTTC.

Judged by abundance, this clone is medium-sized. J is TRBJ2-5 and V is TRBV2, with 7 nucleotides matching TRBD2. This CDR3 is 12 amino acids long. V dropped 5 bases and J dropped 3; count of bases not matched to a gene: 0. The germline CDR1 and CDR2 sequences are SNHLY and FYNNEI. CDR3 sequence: CASSLAEETQYF. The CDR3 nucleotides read TGTGCCAGCAGTCTAGCGGAAGAGACCCAGTACTTC.

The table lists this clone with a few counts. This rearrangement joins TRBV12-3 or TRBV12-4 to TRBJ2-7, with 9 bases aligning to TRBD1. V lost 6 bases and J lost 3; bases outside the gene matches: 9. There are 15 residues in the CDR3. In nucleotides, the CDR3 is TGTGCCAGCAGCAACCCCGAGACAGGGGGCTACGAGCAGTACTTC. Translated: CASSNPETGGYEQYF.

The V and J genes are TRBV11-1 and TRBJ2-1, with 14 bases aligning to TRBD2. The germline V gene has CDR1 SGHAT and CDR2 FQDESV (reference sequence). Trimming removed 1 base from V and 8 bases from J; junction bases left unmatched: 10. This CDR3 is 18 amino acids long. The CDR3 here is CASSLGNPGTSGGHEQFF. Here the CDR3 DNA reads TGTGCCAGCAGCTTAGGGAACCCCGGGACTAGCGGGGGACATGAGCAGTTCTTC. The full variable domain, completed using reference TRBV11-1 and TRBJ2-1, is EAEVAQSPRYKITEKSQAVAFWCDPISGHATLYWYRQILGQGPELLVQFQDESVVDDSQLPKDRFSAERLKGVDSTLKIQPAELGDSAMYLCASSLGNPGTSGGHEQFFGPGTRLTVL.

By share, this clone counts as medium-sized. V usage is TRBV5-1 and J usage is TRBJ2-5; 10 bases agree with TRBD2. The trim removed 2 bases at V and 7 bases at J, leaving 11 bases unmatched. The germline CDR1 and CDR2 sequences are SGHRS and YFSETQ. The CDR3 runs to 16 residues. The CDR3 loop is CASSLKSGRDFATQYF. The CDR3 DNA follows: TGCGCCAGCAGCTTAAAAAGCGGGAGGGACTTTGCGACCCAGTACTTC. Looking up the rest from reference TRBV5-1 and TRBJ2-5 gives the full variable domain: KAGVTQTPRYLIKTRGQQVTLSCSPISGHRSVSWYQQTPGQGLQFLFEYFSETQRNKGNFPGRFSGRQFSNSRSEMNVSTLELGDSALYLCASSLKSGRDFATQYFGPGTRLLVL.

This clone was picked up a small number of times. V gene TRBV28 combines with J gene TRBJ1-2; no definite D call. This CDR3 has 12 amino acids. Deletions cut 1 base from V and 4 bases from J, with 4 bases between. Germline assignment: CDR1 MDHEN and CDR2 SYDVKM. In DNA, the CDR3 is TGTGCCAGCAGTTTATACATCTATGGCTACACCTTC. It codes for CASSLYIYGYTF.

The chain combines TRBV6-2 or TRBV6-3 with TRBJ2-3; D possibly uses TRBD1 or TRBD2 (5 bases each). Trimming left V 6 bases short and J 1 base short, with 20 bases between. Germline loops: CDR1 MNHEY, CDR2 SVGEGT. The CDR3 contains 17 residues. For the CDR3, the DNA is TGTGCCAGCAGCCCTAAGGGACGACTGACTGGCACAGATACGCAGTATTTT. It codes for CASSPKGRLTGTDTQYF.

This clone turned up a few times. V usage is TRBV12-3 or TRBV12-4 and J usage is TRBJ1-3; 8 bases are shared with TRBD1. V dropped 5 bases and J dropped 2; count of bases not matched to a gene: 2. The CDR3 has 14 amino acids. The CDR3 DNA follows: TGTGCCAGCAGTCAGGGGGCGCCTGGAAACACCATATATTTT. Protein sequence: CASSQGAPGNTIYF.

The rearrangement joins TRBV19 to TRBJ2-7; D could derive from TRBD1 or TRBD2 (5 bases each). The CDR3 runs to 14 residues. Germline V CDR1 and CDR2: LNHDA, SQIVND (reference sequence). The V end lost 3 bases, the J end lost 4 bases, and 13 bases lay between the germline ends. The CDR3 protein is CASSIGTRRYEQYF. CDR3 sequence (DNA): TGTGCCAGTAGTATCGGGACCAGACGTTACGAGCAGTACTTC.

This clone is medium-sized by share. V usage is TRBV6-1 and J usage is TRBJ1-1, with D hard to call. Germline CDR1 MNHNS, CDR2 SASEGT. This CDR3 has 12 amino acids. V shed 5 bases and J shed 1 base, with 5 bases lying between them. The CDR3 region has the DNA TGTGCCAGCAGTCCGTGGAACACTGAAGCTTTCTTT. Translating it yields CASSPWNTEAFF.

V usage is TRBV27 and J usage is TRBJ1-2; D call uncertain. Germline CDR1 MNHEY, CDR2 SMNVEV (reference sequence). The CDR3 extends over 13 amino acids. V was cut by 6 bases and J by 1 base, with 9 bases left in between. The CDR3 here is CASSFEGNYGYTF. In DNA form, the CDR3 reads TGTGCCAGCAGCTTCGAGGGTAACTATGGCTACACCTTC.

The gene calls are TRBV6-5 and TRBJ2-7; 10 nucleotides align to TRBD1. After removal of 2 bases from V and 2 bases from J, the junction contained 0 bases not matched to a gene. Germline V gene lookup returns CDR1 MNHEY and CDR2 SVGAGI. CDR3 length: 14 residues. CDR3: CASSYDRGPYEQYF. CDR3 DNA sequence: TGTGCCAGCAGTTACGACAGGGGGCCCTACGAGCAGTACTTC.

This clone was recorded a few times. The CDR3 DNA reads as TGTGCCAGCACAACCGGAGAGGGGTACTCCTACAATGAGCAGTTCTTC. Residues: CASTTGEGYSYNEQFF. The chain links TRBV6-2 or TRBV6-3 to TRBJ2-1; D tentatively fits TRBD1 or TRBD2 (5 bases each). The CDR3 has 16 amino acids. Deletions cut 7 bases from V and 0 bases from J, with 16 bases between. The germline CDR1 and CDR2 sequences are MNHEY and SVGEGT.

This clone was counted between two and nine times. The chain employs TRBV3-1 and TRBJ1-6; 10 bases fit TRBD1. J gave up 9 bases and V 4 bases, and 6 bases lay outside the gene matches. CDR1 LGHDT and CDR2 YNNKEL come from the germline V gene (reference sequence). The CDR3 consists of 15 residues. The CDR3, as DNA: TGTGCCAGCAGCCCTAGGACAGGGGGTTTTTCACCCCTCCACTTT. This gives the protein CASSPRTGGFSPLHF.

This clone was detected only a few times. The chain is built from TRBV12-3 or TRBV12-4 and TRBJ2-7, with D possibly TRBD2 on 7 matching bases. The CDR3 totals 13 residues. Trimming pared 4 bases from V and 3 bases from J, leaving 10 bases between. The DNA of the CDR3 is TGTGCCAGCAGTTGGGGAGGGGGCTACGAGCAGTACTTC. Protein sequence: CASSWGGGYEQYF.

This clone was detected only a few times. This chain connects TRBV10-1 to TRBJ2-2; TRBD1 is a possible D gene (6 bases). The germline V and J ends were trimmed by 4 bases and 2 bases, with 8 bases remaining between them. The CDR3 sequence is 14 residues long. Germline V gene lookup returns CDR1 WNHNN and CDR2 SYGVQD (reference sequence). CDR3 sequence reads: CASSGTANTGELFF. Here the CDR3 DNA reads TGCGCCAGCAGTGGGACAGCAAACACCGGGGAGCTGTTTTTT.

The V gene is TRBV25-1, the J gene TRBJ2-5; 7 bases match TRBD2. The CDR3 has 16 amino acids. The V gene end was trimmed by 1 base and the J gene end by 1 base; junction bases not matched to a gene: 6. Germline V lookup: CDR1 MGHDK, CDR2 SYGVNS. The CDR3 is CASSEWAGVAQETQYF. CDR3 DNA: TGTGCCAGCAGTGAATGGGCGGGGGTAGCCCAAGAGACCCAGTACTTC.

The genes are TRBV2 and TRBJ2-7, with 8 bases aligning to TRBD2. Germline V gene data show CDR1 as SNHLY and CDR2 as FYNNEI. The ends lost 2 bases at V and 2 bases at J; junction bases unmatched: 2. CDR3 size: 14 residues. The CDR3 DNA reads TGTGCCAGCAGTGAACGGGGGGGGCCCTACGAGCAGTACTTC. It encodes CASSERGGPYEQYF.

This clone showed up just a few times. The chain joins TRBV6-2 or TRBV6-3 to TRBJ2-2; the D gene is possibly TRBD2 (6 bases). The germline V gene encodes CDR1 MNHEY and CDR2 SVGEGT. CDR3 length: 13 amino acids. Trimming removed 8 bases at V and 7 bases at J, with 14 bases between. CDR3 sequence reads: CASGAAGGGELFF. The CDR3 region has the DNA TGTGCCAGCGGGGCAGCGGGTGGCGGGGAGCTGTTTTTT.

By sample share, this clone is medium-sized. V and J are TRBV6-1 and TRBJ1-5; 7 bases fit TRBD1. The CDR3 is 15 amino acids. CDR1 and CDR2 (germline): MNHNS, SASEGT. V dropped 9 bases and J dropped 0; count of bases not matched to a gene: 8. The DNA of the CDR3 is TGTGCCAGTAGTCGGGACAGATATAGCAATCAGCCCCAGCATTTT. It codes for CASSRDRYSNQPQHF.

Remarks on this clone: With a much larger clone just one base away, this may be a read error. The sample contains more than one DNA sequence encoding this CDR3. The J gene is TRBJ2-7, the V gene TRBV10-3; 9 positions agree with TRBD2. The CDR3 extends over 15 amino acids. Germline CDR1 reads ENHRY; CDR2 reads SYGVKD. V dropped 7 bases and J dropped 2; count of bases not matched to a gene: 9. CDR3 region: CAITQLAGATYEQYF. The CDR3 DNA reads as TGTGCCATCACACAACTAGCGGGTGCTACCTACGAGCAGTACTTC.

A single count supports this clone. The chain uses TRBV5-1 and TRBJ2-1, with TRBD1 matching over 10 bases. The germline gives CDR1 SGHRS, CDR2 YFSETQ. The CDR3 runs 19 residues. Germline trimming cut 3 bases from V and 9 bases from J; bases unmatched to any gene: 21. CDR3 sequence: CASSSFRDRGIGVGIEQFF. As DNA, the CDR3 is TGCGCCAGCAGCTCATTCCGGGACAGGGGAATCGGCGTTGGGATTGAGCAGTTCTTC. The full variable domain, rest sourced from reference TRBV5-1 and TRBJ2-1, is KAGVTQTPRYLIKTRGQQVTLSCSPISGHRSVSWYQQTPGQGLQFLFEYFSETQRNKGNFPGRFSGRQFSNSRSEMNVSTLELGDSALYLCASSSFRDRGIGVGIEQFFGPGTRLTVL.

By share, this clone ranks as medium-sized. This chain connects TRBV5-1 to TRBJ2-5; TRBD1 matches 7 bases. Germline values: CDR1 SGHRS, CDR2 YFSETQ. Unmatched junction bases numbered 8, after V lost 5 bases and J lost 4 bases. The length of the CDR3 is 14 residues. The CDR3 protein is CASSRGGETETQYF. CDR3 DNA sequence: TGCGCCAGCAGTAGAGGGGGCGAAACAGAGACCCAGTACTTC.